This T cell receptor (beta chain) is from a study of early T cells in non-severe SARS-CoV-2 infection (dated by TCRdb to the early 2020s). Broadly, across the study: TCR sequencing used bulk RNA from unsorted whole blood, so alpha and beta chains could not be paired.

This was a case-control study nested in a cohort of healthcare workers in London, UK, who had nasopharyngeal swab PCR tests and blood samples taken every week. Healthcare workers were enrolled in the week of the UK lockdown, from 23 to 31 March 2020, and were followed every week for up to roughly 15 weeks. Taken from cysteine to phenylalanine, the CDR3 has 13 residues. The sequence is cut down to CDR3 DNA, 39 bases in frame from base 1. CDR1 MDHEN and CDR2 SYDVKM were looked up in the germline V gene. V is reduced by 6 bases and J by 6 bases, leaving a spacing of 12 bases between them. General findings and caveats noted by the study authors: VDJdb matching was skewed toward anti-spike CD8 responses, so virus-specific expansions were likely underestimated and private and CD4 specificities were missed.

To prepare the library, 5' RACE was applied. Sequenced using a NextSeq 500. To correct for sequencing error and PCR bias, the TCR library protocol tagged individual cDNA molecules with unique molecular identifiers. Sequencing covered both TCR alpha and beta chains, and within each sample the abundances of alpha and beta sequences were tightly co-correlated. The source study handled its data this way. Decombinator V4 was used to annotate the V gene, J gene and CDR3 of the TCR sequences. TCRs were defined as expanded if a significant change between any two time points was detected under a Poisson model with p below 0.0001. TCR abundances were normalised to the total number of TCRs sequenced in each sample and reported as counts per million. MAIT TCRs were defined by TRAV1-2 paired with TRAJ12, TRAJ20 or TRAJ33, and iNKT TCRs by TRAV10 paired with TRAJ18. VDJdb, accessed 1 November 2021, was searched for CMV, EBV and SARS-CoV-2 annotated TCRs, excluding TCRs annotated for multiple antigens. TCRdb cleaned the public reads at Q25 with fastp, built clones with MiXCR and kept in-frame beta chains. Rows with a matching CDR3 protein are joined into one entry that keeps the most common DNA and genes. TCRdb, not the original authors, processed these V and J calls. The sample has some 88,000 distinct CDR3 sequences on record, 16% of them singletons. 4.5% to 6.5% of the sample rests with the top ten.

In the case of this clonotype: The target of this receptor is not known. One base away there is no much larger clone; base qualities are not given.

The chain couples TRBV28 to TRBJ2-1; tentative D gene TRBD2, with 5 bases matching. This sample comprised whole blood, obtained at baseline. The source of this sequence is an adult who was a healthcare worker with PCR-confirmed SARS-CoV-2 infection or an uninfected control (not recorded which). The base sequence is TGTGCCAGCAGCGCCCCTAGCACCAATGAGCAGTTCTTC. This codes for CASSAPSTNEQFF. Extended through the reference TRBV28 and TRBJ2-1 proteins, this CDR3 yields the full variable domain: DVKVTQSSRYLVKRTGEKVFLECVQDMDHENMFWYRQDPGLGLRLIYFSYDVKMKEKGDIPEGYSVSREKKERFSLILESASTNQTSMYLCASSAPSTNEQFFGPGTRLTVL.